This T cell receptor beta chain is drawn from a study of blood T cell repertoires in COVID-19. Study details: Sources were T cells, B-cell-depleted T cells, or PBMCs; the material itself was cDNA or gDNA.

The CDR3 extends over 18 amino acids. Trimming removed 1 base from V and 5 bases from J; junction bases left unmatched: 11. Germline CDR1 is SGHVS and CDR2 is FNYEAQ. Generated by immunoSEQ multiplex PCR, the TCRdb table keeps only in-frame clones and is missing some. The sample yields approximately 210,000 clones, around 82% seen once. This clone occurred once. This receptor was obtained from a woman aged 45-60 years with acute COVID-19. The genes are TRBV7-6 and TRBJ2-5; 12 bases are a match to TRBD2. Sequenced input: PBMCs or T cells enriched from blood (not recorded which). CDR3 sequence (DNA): TGTGCCAGCAGCTTAGTTTCACTAGCGGGGGGACGCGGCGAGACCCAGTACTTC. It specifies CASSLVSLAGGRGETQYF.